This is a list of T cell receptor beta chains from one sample in a study of high-grade serous ovarian cancer treatment subgroups. Profiling relied on immunoSEQ multiplex PCR, and the TCRdb table lists in-frame clones only, not all of them. The table shows more than 2,500 clones, with 72% occurring only once. Sequenced sample: tumor tissue. These receptors were collected from a human donor with high-grade serous ovarian cancer. The CDR3 runs from the conserved cysteine through the conserved F or W. A D gene is named only where the DNA matches it firmly. Rows give clone size only sometimes, using once, few, many, or a class for an expanded clone.

v_gene: TRBV7-6
d_gene: -
j_gene: TRBJ1-5
abundance: few
CDR3nt: TGTGCCAGCAGCTTAGCGGGGGGGAAGAGCAATCAGCCCCAGCATTTT
CDR3aa: CASSLAGGKSNQPQHF

v_gene: TRBV10-3
d_gene: -
j_gene: TRBJ2-5
abundance: -
CDR3nt: TGTGCCATCAGTAGGGTGGGAGAGACCCAGTACTTC
CDR3aa: CAISRVGETQYF

v_gene: TRBV5-1
d_gene: -
j_gene: TRBJ1-1
abundance: few
CDR3nt: TGCGCCAGCAGCTTGAGGCCCGTGGGGGCGGGCACTGAAGCTTTCTTT
CDR3aa: CASSLRPVGAGTEAFF

v_gene: TRBV6-1
d_gene: -
j_gene: TRBJ1-4
abundance: -
CDR3nt: TGTGCCAGCAGTGAAGGCGGGGATGGGGAAAAACTGTTTTTT
CDR3aa: CASSEGGDGEKLFF

v_gene: TRBV5-1
d_gene: TRBD1
j_gene: TRBJ1-2
abundance: few
CDR3nt: TGCGCCAGCAGCTTGGACAGGGGGCTTAGCACCTTC
CDR3aa: CASSLDRGLSTF

v_gene: TRBV30
d_gene: -
j_gene: TRBJ1-6
abundance: few
CDR3nt: TGTGCCTGGAGTTTAAATTCACCCCTCCACTTT
CDR3aa: CAWSLNSPLHF

v_gene: TRBV7-2
d_gene: -
j_gene: TRBJ1-2
abundance: -
CDR3nt: TGTGCCAGCAGCTTAAAGCGGGCAGGTGGGATAGGGGGCTACACCTTC
CDR3aa: CASSLKRAGGIGGYTF

v_gene: TRBV11-3
d_gene: -
j_gene: TRBJ2-1
abundance: once
CDR3nt: TGTGCCAGCAGCTTAGGGGGCCTTAAGAATGAGCAGTTCTTC
CDR3aa: CASSLGGLKNEQFF

v_gene: TRBV28
d_gene: -
j_gene: TRBJ1-1
abundance: -
CDR3nt: TGTGCCAGCAGTCCTACTTGGACCGAAGCTTTCTTT
CDR3aa: CASSPTWTEAFF

v_gene: TRBV6-5
d_gene: TRBD1
j_gene: TRBJ1-3
abundance: -
CDR3nt: TGTGCCAGCCAGGGGGCTTTCGGAAACACCATATATTTT
CDR3aa: CASQGAFGNTIYF

v_gene: TRBV7-2
d_gene: -
j_gene: TRBJ1-5
abundance: -
CDR3nt: TGTGCCAGCAGCGAAGACGGTCACGATTATCAGCCCCAGCATTTT
CDR3aa: CASSEDGHDYQPQHF

v_gene: TRBV10-2
d_gene: -
j_gene: TRBJ2-5
abundance: -
CDR3nt: TGCGCCAGCAGTAGAGGAGGGGCCCAAGAGACCCAGTACTTC
CDR3aa: CASSRGGAQETQYF

v_gene: TRBV6-5
d_gene: -
j_gene: TRBJ1-2
abundance: once
CDR3nt: TGTGCCAGCAGTAAACAAACCGGGACCTCCTATGGCTACACCTTC
CDR3aa: CASSKQTGTSYGYTF

v_gene: TRBV14
d_gene: -
j_gene: TRBJ1-2
abundance: -
CDR3nt: TGTGCCAGCAGCCAAGCAGGGAGTTGGGTTAGAAAATATGGCTACACCTTC
CDR3aa: CASSQAGSWVRKYGYTF

v_gene: TRBV7-2
d_gene: -
j_gene: TRBJ2-3
abundance: few
CDR3nt: TGTGCCAGCAGCCATAGACAGGGAGGGAGCACAGATACGCAGTATTTT
CDR3aa: CASSHRQGGSTDTQYF

v_gene: TRBV11-2
d_gene: -
j_gene: TRBJ2-7
abundance: -
CDR3nt: TGTGCCAGCAGCTTAAAAAGGTCAGGCGGCGAGCAGTACTTC
CDR3aa: CASSLKRSGGEQYF

v_gene: TRBV11-2
d_gene: TRBD2
j_gene: TRBJ2-3
abundance: -
CDR3nt: TGTGCCAGCAGCCTTACACTAGCGGGGGGTTCGGGCACAGATACGCAGTATTTT
CDR3aa: CASSLTLAGGSGTDTQYF

v_gene: TRBV7-6
d_gene: -
j_gene: TRBJ2-1
abundance: -
CDR3nt: TGTGCCAGCAGCTTAGCGCACAGCTCCTACAATGAGCAGTTCTTC
CDR3aa: CASSLAHSSYNEQFF

v_gene: TRBV21-1
d_gene: -
j_gene: TRBJ1-2
abundance: -
CDR3nt: TGTGCCAGCAGGGGTAACAGAAAGACCTATGGCTACACCTTC
CDR3aa: CASRGNRKTYGYTF

v_gene: TRBV7-6
d_gene: -
j_gene: TRBJ1-3
abundance: -
CDR3nt: TGTGCCAGCAGCCTAACGGGGACGGGTGGAAACACCATATATTTT
CDR3aa: CASSLTGTGGNTIYF

v_gene: TRBV2
d_gene: -
j_gene: TRBJ2-3
abundance: -
CDR3nt: TGTGCCAGCAGCCATCGAAATACCGGGACAAATACGCAGTATTTT
CDR3aa: CASSHRNTGTNTQYF

v_gene: TRBV5-4
d_gene: -
j_gene: TRBJ1-1
abundance: -
CDR3nt: TGTGCCAGCAGCTCGGACCCGGTCACTGAAGCTTTCTTT
CDR3aa: CASSSDPVTEAFF

v_gene: TRBV2
d_gene: -
j_gene: TRBJ1-4
abundance: -
CDR3nt: TGTGCCAGCATGCCCCGAGGGGCAACTAATGAAAAACTGTTTTTT
CDR3aa: CASMPRGATNEKLFF